These 28 T cell receptor beta chains share one sample of origin, sequenced in a study of shared T cell receptors in the human thymus. Assay used: immunoSEQ multiplex PCR; TCRdb lists only in-frame clones, some missing. The top ten clones hold approximately 0.018% of a sample with about 380,000 clones, over 90% of them seen once. What was sequenced was thymocytes. These TCRs come from a human donor.

The rearrangement uses TRBV10-3 and TRBJ2-7; D perhaps matches TRBD1 (5 bases). The CDR3 contains 19 residues. CDR1 and CDR2 (germline): ENHRY, SYGVKD. Trimming took off 0 bases at V and 0 bases at J, with 21 bases between the two ends. The chain's CDR3 is CAISESGRPGPTGSYEQYF. Written as DNA, the CDR3 is TGTGCCATCAGTGAGTCGGGTCGCCCCGGGCCTACAGGCTCCTACGAGCAGTACTTC.

The V and J genes are TRBV28 and TRBJ1-4, with TRBD1 as a possible D gene (6 bases). Trimming left V 1 base short and J 8 bases short, with 17 bases between. The CDR3 loop spans 16 amino acids. The germline V gene encodes CDR1 MDHEN and CDR2 SYDVKM. For the CDR3, the DNA is TGTGCCAGCAGTTTATCCCTGTCAGGGGAAGGAGAAAAACTGTTTTTT. Translating it yields CASSLSLSGEGEKLFF.

This clone has a single count. The rearrangement uses TRBV6-5 and TRBJ1-1; the D gene is possibly TRBD1 (6 bases). Germline-derived CDR1 and CDR2 are MNHEY and SVGAGI. Trimming removed 6 bases at V and 1 base at J, with 9 bases between. There are 13 residues in the CDR3. CDR3 region: CASRADRNTEAFF. Here the CDR3 DNA reads TGTGCCAGCAGGGCGGACAGGAACACTGAAGCTTTCTTT.

The V gene is TRBV13, the J gene TRBJ2-5, with D perhaps matching TRBD1 or TRBD2 (5 bases each). The CDR3 is made up of 15 amino acids. The germline V gene has CDR1 PRHDT and CDR2 FYEKMQ (reference sequence). The V gene lost 5 bases and the J gene lost 4 bases, with 17 bases spanning the gap. CDR3: CASSPGPGAGETQYF. The CDR3 DNA sequence: TGTGCCAGCAGCCCGGGGCCCGGGGCTGGAGAGACCCAGTACTTC.

The chain couples TRBV27 to TRBJ2-7; 7 positions agree with TRBD2. Germline V gene sequence: CDR1 MNHEY, CDR2 SMNVEV (reference sequence). V lost 5 bases and J lost 3; bases outside the gene matches: 10. The CDR3 has 15 residues. CDR3 DNA: TGTGCCAGCAGTCCCCAACTAGCGAGATTCTACGAGCAGTACTTC. It specifies CASSPQLARFYEQYF.

This chain joins TRBV7-9 and TRBJ2-2; 8 bases match TRBD2. This CDR3 contains 17 residues. CDR1 SEHNR and CDR2 FQNEAQ come from the germline V gene (reference sequence). With V trimmed by 5 bases and J by 0 bases, 8 bases remained unmatched. The CDR3: CASSGPKREPNTGELFF. DNA of the CDR3: TGTGCCAGCAGCGGGCCGAAGCGGGAGCCGAACACCGGGGAGCTGTTTTTT. Complete variable domain (other parts from reference TRBV7-9 and TRBJ2-2): DTGVSQNPRHKITKRGQNVTFRCDPISEHNRLYWYRQTLGQGPEFLTYFQNEAQLEKSRLLSDRFSAERPKGSFSTLEIQRTEQGDSAMYLCASSGPKREPNTGELFFGEGSRLTVL.

This chain links TRBV7-2 with TRBJ2-1, with D uncertain. With 5 bases removed from V and 6 bases from J, the gap between germline ends came to 11 bases. Germline CDR1 and CDR2: SGHTA and FQGNSA. This CDR3 is 13 amino acids long. Written as DNA, the CDR3 is TGTGCCAGCAGCGAGACTGGTCGCAATGAGCAGTTCTTC. This gives the protein CASSETGRNEQFF.

The genes are TRBV5-1 and TRBJ1-4; D is uncertain. Germline-derived CDR1 and CDR2 are SGHRS and YFSETQ. V was pared by 0 bases and J by 3 bases, with 6 bases between. This CDR3 has 14 amino acids. CDR3 sequence reads: CASSLGASNEKLFF. Here the CDR3 DNA reads TGCGCCAGCAGCTTGGGAGCATCTAATGAAAAACTGTTTTTT. Drawing the rest from reference TRBV5-1 and TRBJ1-4, the complete variable domain is KAGVTQTPRYLIKTRGQQVTLSCSPISGHRSVSWYQQTPGQGLQFLFEYFSETQRNKGNFPGRFSGRQFSNSRSEMNVSTLELGDSALYLCASSLGASNEKLFFGSGTQLSVL.

The chain uses TRBV14 and TRBJ2-7; possibly TRBD1 for D (5 bases). Trimming took off 0 bases at V and 3 bases at J, with 27 bases between the two ends. The CDR3 has 20 residues. CDR1 is SGHDN and CDR2 is FVKESK in the germline V gene. CDR3 in DNA: TGTGCCAGCAGCCAAGATTTACTCAGGGAAATGAGGAGTACCTACTACGAGCAGTACTTC. This codes for CASSQDLLREMRSTYYEQYF.

V gene TRBV27 combines with J gene TRBJ1-1, with D possibly being TRBD1 (5 bases). Germline values: CDR1 MNHEY, CDR2 SMNVEV (reference sequence). CDR3 size: 18 residues. Trimming removed 2 bases from V and 3 bases from J, with 22 bases in between. This CDR3 reads CASSLRTPGLSGYTEAFF. CDR3 DNA sequence: TGTGCCAGCAGTTTACGGACACCCGGGCTCAGTGGGTACACTGAAGCTTTCTTT.

This sequence joins TRBV9 and TRBJ2-7; tentatively, D is TRBD1 (5 bases). Trimming took off 4 bases at V and 5 bases at J, with 19 bases between the two ends. Germline V gene sequence: CDR1 SGDLS, CDR2 YYNGEE. CDR3 length equals 15 residues. The CDR3: CASSPERGPGHEQYF. Written as DNA, the CDR3 is TGTGCCAGCAGCCCAGAAAGGGGCCCGGGCCACGAGCAGTACTTC.

The chain couples TRBV27 to TRBJ1-4; 7 bases line up with TRBD1. The germline V gene encodes CDR1 MNHEY and CDR2 SMNVEV (reference sequence). CDR3 size: 14 residues. The J segment lost 7 bases and the V segment lost 6 bases, leaving 8 bases of the junction unmatched. The chain's CDR3 is CASSRQGGGEKLFF. The CDR3 DNA reads as TGTGCCAGCAGCCGGCAGGGGGGGGGTGAAAAACTGTTTTTT. The full variable domain, rest sourced from reference TRBV27 and TRBJ1-4, is EAQVTQNPRYLITVTGKKLTVTCSQNMNHEYMSWYRQDPGLGLRQIYYSMNVEVTDKGDVPEGYKVSRKEKRNFPLILESPSPNQTSLYFCASSRQGGGEKLFFGSGTQLSVL.

The V call is TRBV7-5, the J call TRBJ2-3; the DNA was not compared with TRBD2, the D call given in the table. TRBV7-5 is a listed pseudogene. The CDR3 consists of 20 residues. The CDR3 region is CVRSTTSGRPIPVNTDTQYF. In DNA form, the CDR3 reads TGTGTCAGAAGCACGACTAGCGGGAGGCCAATACCCGTTAACACAGATACGCAGTATTTT.

The V gene is TRBV11-2, the J gene TRBJ2-7; maybe TRBD2 (5 bases). Germline V gives CDR1 SGHAT, CDR2 FQNNGV. The CDR3 has 17 residues. The ends were cut back, 5 bases at V and 3 bases at J, with 23 bases in the middle. In nucleotides, the CDR3 is TGTGCCAGCAGCCCAGCGTTCAGGCGGGTGGACCACTACGAGCAGTACTTC. The encoded protein is CASSPAFRRVDHYEQYF.

This clone was observed a handful of times. The V call is TRBV7-6, the J call TRBJ1-4; 8 positions agree with TRBD1. V lost 4 bases, J lost 7 bases, and 20 bases stayed unmatched. CDR3 size: 19 residues. Germline V gives CDR1 SGHVS, CDR2 FNYEAQ. The CDR3 sequence: CASSSPGRTGTPKGEKLFF. The CDR3 region has the DNA TGTGCCAGCAGCTCCCCTGGGCGGACAGGGACTCCTAAAGGTGAAAAACTGTTTTTT.

This chain connects TRBV28 to TRBJ2-3; possible D gene TRBD2, 6 bases. CDR1 is MDHEN and CDR2 is SYDVKM in the germline V gene. The length of the CDR3 is 12 residues. V gave up 3 bases and J gave up 7 bases, with 8 bases separating them. CDR3 DNA sequence: TGTGCCAGCAGTTTGGGGAGGAATACGCAGTATTTT. This translates into CASSLGRNTQYF. The complete variable domain, with remaining parts taken from reference TRBV28 and TRBJ2-3, reads DVKVTQSSRYLVKRTGEKVFLECVQDMDHENMFWYRQDPGLGLRLIYFSYDVKMKEKGDIPEGYSVSREKKERFSLILESASTNQTSMYLCASSLGRNTQYFGPGTRLTVL.

The genes are TRBV27 and TRBJ2-5; tentatively, D is TRBD2 (6 bases). Germline V gene lookup returns CDR1 MNHEY and CDR2 SMNVEV (reference sequence). Trimming took 7 bases from V and 2 from J, leaving 23 bases between them. This CDR3 has 17 amino acids. CDR3 in DNA: TGTGCCAGCACACCCATAGGAGGGGTCTACCAGCAAGAGACCCAGTACTTC. Protein: CASTPIGGVYQQETQYF.

This clone was picked up a small number of times. The chain links TRBV25-1 to TRBJ1-1; 8 bases are a match to TRBD1. V lost 8 bases, J lost 3 bases, and 5 bases stayed unmatched. The CDR3 loop spans 13 amino acids. The germline CDR1 and CDR2 sequences are MGHDK and SYGVNS. The CDR3 DNA follows: TGTGCCAGCCGGAGACAGGGGTACACTGAAGCTTTCTTT. The encoded protein is CASRRQGYTEAFF.

The chain employs TRBV7-9 and TRBJ1-4, with TRBD1 identical over 10 bases. J lost 8 bases, V lost 5 bases, and 11 bases had no gene match. This CDR3 is 16 amino acids long. The germline gives CDR1 SEHNR, CDR2 FQNEAQ (reference sequence). DNA of the CDR3: TGTGCCAGCAGCCCAACGCACGGGACAGGGGTCGAAAAACTGTTTTTT. Translation: CASSPTHGTGVEKLFF.

The V and J genes are TRBV6-5 and TRBJ2-5, with TRBD2 matching 8 bases. Per germline, CDR1 MNHEY and CDR2 SVGAGI. The V gene end was trimmed by 6 bases and the J gene end by 2 bases; junction bases not matched to a gene: 5. CDR3 length: 14 residues. CDR3 sequence (DNA): TGTGCCAGCAGGAGCGGGACTAGTCAAGAGACCCAGTACTTC. This translates into CASRSGTSQETQYF.

The table lists this clone with a count of one. The V call is TRBV27, the J call TRBJ2-5; D may correspond to TRBD1 or TRBD2 (7 bases each). Trimming removed 10 bases from V and 5 bases from J, with 14 bases in between. Germline CDR1 reads MNHEY; CDR2 reads SMNVEV (reference sequence). The CDR3 spans 12 residues. CDR3 coding DNA: TGTGCCACCAGGGGGGGAAGGGAGACCCAGTACTTC. It encodes CATRGGRETQYF.

The V gene is TRBV19, the J gene TRBJ1-4; D gene ambiguous. The CDR3 totals 16 residues. The germline V gene has CDR1 LNHDA and CDR2 SQIVND (reference sequence). Trimming left V 6 bases short and J 8 bases short, with 22 bases between. In DNA form, the CDR3 reads TGTGCCAGTAGGTCGTCGTGGGCGCCCGGGAAGGAAAAACTGTTTTTT. Translation: CASRSSWAPGKEKLFF. Full variable domain (outside the CDR3, taken from reference TRBV19 and TRBJ1-4): DGGITQSPKYLFRKEGQNVTLSCEQNLNHDAMYWYRQDPGQGLRLIYYSQIVNDFQKGDIAEGYSVSREKKESFPLTVTSAQKNPTAFYLCASRSSWAPGKEKLFFGSGTQLSVL.

The rearrangement joins TRBV27 to TRBJ2-7; D not resolved. This CDR3 spans 15 amino acids. V lost 4 bases and J 0 bases, leaving 13 bases between the germline ends. Germline V gives CDR1 MNHEY, CDR2 SMNVEV (reference sequence). CDR3 protein: CASSYKPLSSYEQYF. In DNA, the CDR3 is TGTGCCAGCAGTTATAAGCCGCTCAGCTCCTACGAGCAGTACTTC.

CDR3 sequence (DNA): TGCGCCAGCAGCTGGCTAGCGGGACAGGAGCTGTTTTTT. It codes for CASSWLAGQELFF. J is TRBJ2-2 and V is TRBV5-1; 9 bases align to TRBD2. V trimming: 3 bases; J trimming: 10 bases; junction bases outside the gene matches: 4. The CDR3 sequence is 13 residues long. Germline-derived CDR1 and CDR2 are SGHRS and YFSETQ.

V usage is TRBV29-1 and J usage is TRBJ2-1; possibly TRBD1 for D (5 bases). V shed 5 bases and J shed 7 bases, with 6 bases lying between them. Germline V gene sequence: CDR1 SQVTM, CDR2 ANQGSEA. The CDR3 contains 10 residues. CDR3 region: CSVQGNEQFF. DNA for the CDR3: TGCAGCGTTCAGGGAAATGAGCAGTTCTTC.

The chain has TRBV5-5 and TRBJ1-5, with a weak D call TRBD1 (6 bases). The germline CDR1 and CDR2 sequences are SGHKS and YYEKEE (reference sequence). The V and J ends lost 0 bases and 0 bases respectively, with 16 bases between them. This CDR3 region has 18 residues. The CDR3: CASSLEGGQPYSNQPQHF. The CDR3 nucleotides read TGTGCCAGCAGCTTGGAGGGGGGTCAACCCTATAGCAATCAGCCCCAGCATTTT.

The V call is TRBV5-8, the J call TRBJ2-7, with TRBD2 identical over 10 bases. V lost 5 bases and J lost 7; bases outside the gene matches: 15. This CDR3 comprises 16 residues. Germline V CDR1 and CDR2: SGHTS, YDEGEE. The CDR3, as DNA: TGTGCCAGCAGTTACGAAAGCGGGAGGGCCTGGTGGGAGCAGTACTTC. This codes for CASSYESGRAWWEQYF.

In DNA form, the CDR3 reads TGTGCCAGCAGTGAAGGCCCCAGCGGGAGGGCCGTACGGAACGAGCAGTACTTC. Protein sequence: CASSEGPSGRAVRNEQYF. This chain joins TRBV2 and TRBJ2-7, with 10 nucleotides matching TRBD2. The CDR3 consists of 18 residues. V lost 1 base, J lost 5 bases, and 14 bases stayed unmatched. Germline CDR1 is SNHLY and CDR2 is FYNNEI.